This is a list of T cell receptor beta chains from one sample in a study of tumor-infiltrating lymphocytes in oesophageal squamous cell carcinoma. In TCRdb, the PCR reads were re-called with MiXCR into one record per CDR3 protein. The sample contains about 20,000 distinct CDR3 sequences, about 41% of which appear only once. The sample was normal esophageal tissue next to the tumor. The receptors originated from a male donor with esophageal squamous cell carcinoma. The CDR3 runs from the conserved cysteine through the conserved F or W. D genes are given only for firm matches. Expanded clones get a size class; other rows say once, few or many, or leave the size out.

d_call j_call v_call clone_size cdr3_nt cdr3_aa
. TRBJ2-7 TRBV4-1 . TGCGCCAGCAGCCAAGAAGGGGTAGGGGCCGACGAGCAGTACTTC CASSQEGVGADEQYF
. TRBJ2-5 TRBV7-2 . TGTGCCAGCAGCACCGGACCAGTCGGGGAGACCCAGTACTTC CASSTGPVGETQYF
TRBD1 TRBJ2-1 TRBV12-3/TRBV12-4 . TGTGCCAGCAGACCGACAGGGGCCTACAATGAGCAGTTCTTC CASRPTGAYNEQFF
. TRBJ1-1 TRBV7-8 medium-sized TGTGCCAGCAGCTTCGGACAGAAGAACACTGAAGCTTTCTTT CASSFGQKNTEAFF
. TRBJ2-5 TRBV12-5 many TGTGCTAGTGGTTTGGCTCGGGACAGCGGGGAGACCCAGTACTTC CASGLARDSGETQYF
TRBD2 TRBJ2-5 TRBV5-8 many TGTGCCAGCAGCCCCCCGGGCCGGGGGGGCGAGACCCAGTACTTC CASSPPGRGGETQYF
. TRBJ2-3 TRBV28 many TGTGCCAGCAGTTTAGTGGGCAGGGTCGCAGATACGCAGTATTTT CASSLVGRVADTQYF
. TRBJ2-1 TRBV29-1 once TGCAGCGGCCGCGTTGGCTCCTACAATGAGCAGTTCTTC CSGRVGSYNEQFF
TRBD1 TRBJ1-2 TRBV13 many TGTGCCAGCAGGGCAAGAGGACAGGGGGAATATGGCTACACCTTC CASRARGQGEYGYTF
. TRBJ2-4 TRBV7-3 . TGTGCCAGCAGCTTGGGGAAGGGAGACATTCAGTACTTC CASSLGKGDIQYF
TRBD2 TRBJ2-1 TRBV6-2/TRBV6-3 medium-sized TGTGCCAGCAGTTACTCACTAGCGGCGGGCGTAGGGTTCTTC CASSYSLAAGVGFF